The 8 T cell receptor beta chains in this list originate from one sample, sequenced in a study of T cell changes during pregnancy in multiple sclerosis. Sequenced by immunoSEQ multiplex PCR; TCRdb stores in-frame clones only, minus some. Of fewer than 35,000 clones listed, about 91% are singletons. The sequencing used CD4+ T cells from peripheral blood mononuclear cells, collected in the third trimester of pregnancy. These receptors all come from a female donor in good health, enrolled as a control in a pregnancy study.

This chain connects TRBV28 to TRBJ2-5, with 10 bases aligning to TRBD1. CDR3 length equals 19 residues. CDR1 is MDHEN and CDR2 is SYDVKM in the germline V gene. The junction had 17 bases not matched to a gene; V was cut back by 5 bases and J by 2 bases. The CDR3, as DNA: TGTGCCAGCAGTCCCACGTTGACAGGGGGCAAGGTATTTCAAGAGACCCAGTACTTC. This translates into CASSPTLTGGKVFQETQYF.

J is TRBJ2-6 and V is TRBV7-6, with 7 positions matching TRBD1. V shed 1 base and J 2 bases; nucleotides not matched to a gene: 5. The CDR3 has 17 residues. CDR1 and CDR2 from the germline V gene are SGHVS and FNYEAQ. The CDR3 nucleotides read TGTGCCAGCAGCTTAGATAGGCAGGGGGCTGGGGCCAACGTCCTGACTTTC. Its translation: CASSLDRQGAGANVLTF.

The V and J genes are TRBV4-1 and TRBJ1-6, with D tentatively TRBD1 (5 bases). V was cut by 1 base and J by 14 bases, with 15 bases left in between. Per germline, CDR1 MGHRA and CDR2 YSYEKL. The CDR3 spans 14 residues. The CDR3 is CASSQVGRESTLHF. The CDR3 bases are TGCGCCAGCAGCCAAGTGGGCAGGGAAAGTACCCTCCACTTT.

As regards this clone: Relative to the germline gene, one junction end is altered; a read error may explain this. The V call is TRBV7-2, the J call TRBJ1-4; TRBD1 agrees at 8 bases. CDR3 length equals 17 residues. The germline CDR1 and CDR2 sequences are SGHTA and FQGNSA. The CDR3 sequence: CASSVASGGYGNEKLFF. The CDR3 DNA reads as TGTGCCAGCAGCGTAGCCTCAGGGGGCTACGGTAATGAAAAACTGTTTTTT.

The chain links TRBV28 to TRBJ1-4; no clear D gene. CDR1 is MDHEN, CDR2 SYDVKM, per germline. Between the trimmed V and J ends, which lost 5 bases and 7 bases, there was a span of 17 bases. This CDR3 spans 15 amino acids. The CDR3: CASSPPAEGAEKLFF. The DNA of the CDR3 is TGTGCCAGCAGTCCCCCGGCGGAGGGAGCTGAAAAACTGTTTTTT.

This sequence joins TRBV5-1 and TRBJ1-6, with TRBD1 matching over 9 bases. The length of the CDR3 is 15 residues. The germline V gene has CDR1 SGHRS and CDR2 YFSETQ. Trimming took 4 bases from V and 8 from J; bases not matched to a gene: 7. The CDR3 sequence: CASSTIQGADSPLHF. DNA of the CDR3: TGCGCCAGCAGCACCATACAGGGGGCGGATTCACCCCTCCACTTT. The variable domain in full, with the rest retrieved from reference TRBV5-1 and TRBJ1-6, is KAGVTQTPRYLIKTRGQQVTLSCSPISGHRSVSWYQQTPGQGLQFLFEYFSETQRNKGNFPGRFSGRQFSNSRSEMNVSTLELGDSALYLCASSTIQGADSPLHFGNGTRLTVT.

V gene TRBV6-1 combines with J gene TRBJ2-7; 7 bases fit TRBD1. Germline CDR1 reads MNHNS; CDR2 reads SASEGT. The CDR3 totals 14 residues. The trim removed 0 bases at V and 4 bases at J, leaving 3 bases unmatched. CDR3 protein: CASSEAGGGYEQYF. The DNA of the CDR3 is TGTGCCAGCAGTGAAGCAGGGGGCGGATACGAGCAGTACTTC.

The J gene is TRBJ2-3, the V gene TRBV5-1, with D maybe TRBD2 (5 bases). Looked up from germline, CDR1 is SGHRS and CDR2 is YFSETQ. Trimming shortened V by 4 bases and J by 4 bases, and 10 bases separated the two germline ends. CDR3 length: 13 residues. CDR3 sequence reads: CASSQEVADTQYF. CDR3 nucleotides: TGCGCCAGCAGCCAGGAGGTGGCAGATACGCAGTATTTT.